Listed here are 18 T cell receptor beta chains from one sample, sequenced in a study of T cells in Graves' hyperthyroidism and ophthalmopathy. RNA transcripts were the template for amplifying TCR beta CDR3 regions. First-round RT-PCR targeting the TCR CDR3 was performed with the HTBI primer set. TCRdb itself ran the multiplex PCR reads through MiXCR, one entry per CDR3 protein. This sample has some 650,000 distinct CDR3 sequences, with around 15% found just once. Sequenced material: blood. The source is a woman in her thirties or forties with Graves' ophthalmopathy.

This clonotype was counted many times. The germline gene is not matched at one end of the junction; a read error may be the cause. CDR3 sequence reads: CASSLGSGNSHEQYF. The CDR3 DNA is TGCGCCAGCAGCTTGGGTAGCGGGAACTCCCACGAGCAGTACTTC. The chain uses TRBV5-1 and TRBJ2-7, with 8 positions matching TRBD2. Germline CDR1 and CDR2: SGHRS and YFSETQ. The CDR3 runs to 15 residues.

This clonotype was counted at least ten times. The chain combines TRBV5-1 with TRBJ2-7; no clear D gene. Germline CDR1 is SGHRS and CDR2 is YFSETQ. V lost 1 base and J lost 1, with 9 bases in between. The CDR3 extends over 14 amino acids. DNA of the CDR3: TGCGCCAGCAGCTTGACAGTCCCATCCTACGAGCAGTACTTC. Its protein is CASSLTVPSYEQYF.

The chain couples TRBV27 to TRBJ2-2, with 12 positions matching TRBD2. Per the germline V gene, CDR1 is MNHEY and CDR2 is SMNVEV (reference sequence). CDR3 length equals 18 residues. The ends lost 5 bases at V and 4 bases at J; junction bases unmatched: 11. CDR3 DNA: TGTGCCAGCAGTCCGCAAGGGAGACTAGCGGGAGTCACCGGGGAGCTGTTTTTT. Amino acid sequence: CASSPQGRLAGVTGELFF.

This clonotype appeared many times. The chain employs TRBV2 and TRBJ1-5, with D maybe TRBD1 (6 bases). Germline CDR1 is SNHLY and CDR2 is FYNNEI. Trimming pared 1 base from V and 1 base from J, leaving 11 bases between. CDR3 length: 16 amino acids. CDR3 protein: CASSEVEGDSNQPQHF. The CDR3 DNA is TGTGCCAGCAGTGAAGTCGAGGGGGACAGCAATCAGCCCCAGCATTTT. Filled out from reference TRBV2 and TRBJ1-5, the complete variable domain reads EPEVTQTPSHQVTQMGQEVILRCVPISNHLYFYWYRQILGQKVEFLVSFYNNEISEKSEIFDDQFSVERPDGSNFTLKIRSTKLEDSAMYFCASSEVEGDSNQPQHFGDGTRLSIL.

The chain combines TRBV12-3 or TRBV12-4 with TRBJ2-1; 7 bases fit TRBD2. The CDR3 loop spans 14 amino acids. V gave up 10 bases and J gave up 6 bases; unmatched junction bases: 12. CDR3 coding DNA: TGTGCCACCCAATTTGGGCTAGCGGTCAATGAGCAGTTCTTC. Its translation is CATQFGLAVNEQFF.

This clonotype has ten or more counts. This chain links TRBV18 with TRBJ2-2; no definite D call. V lost 5 bases and J lost 6, with 19 bases in between. Germline CDR1 is KGHSH and CDR2 is LQKENI. CDR3 length: 16 residues. CDR3 DNA sequence: TGTGCCAGCTCAACCTTCGACCAGGATTCGTCCGGGGAGCTGTTTTTT. Translating it yields CASSTFDQDSSGELFF.

There are many counts of this clonotype. The rearrangement links TRBV7-9 to TRBJ1-6, with TRBD1 identical over 11 bases. CDR3 length equals 14 residues. CDR1 and CDR2 from the germline V gene are SEHNR and FQNEAQ (reference sequence). With 5 bases clipped from V and 13 bases from J, the junction kept 7 bases outside the gene matches. In nucleotides, the CDR3 is TGTGCCAGCAGCCGAGGGGGACAGGGGGTTCCCCTCCACTTT. Protein sequence: CASSRGGQGVPLHF.

Ten or more counts support this clonotype. V is TRBV3-1 and J is TRBJ2-5, with TRBD2 as a possible D gene (6 bases). The CDR3 has 14 amino acids. Germline-derived CDR1 and CDR2 are LGHDT and YNNKEL (reference sequence). The V and J ends lost 4 bases and 5 bases respectively, with 14 bases between them. CDR3 nucleotides: TGTGCCAGCAGCCTTCGGAGGGGCCGGGAGACCCAGTACTTC. It encodes CASSLRRGRETQYF.

This clonotype has only a few counts. V gene TRBV4-1 combines with J gene TRBJ1-1; no firm D call. The V and J ends lost 4 bases and 6 bases respectively, with 9 bases between them. Germline V gene lookup returns CDR1 MGHRA and CDR2 YSYEKL. The CDR3 is 12 residues long. Here the CDR3 DNA reads TGCGCCAGCAGCCTCTTAGGTTCTGAAGCTTTCTTT. It is translated as CASSLLGSEAFF.

In this sample, this clonotype turned up a few times. The J gene is TRBJ1-5, the V gene TRBV27; D might be TRBD1 (6 bases). The germline V and J ends were trimmed by 6 bases and 3 bases, with 18 bases remaining between them. Germline V gene sequence: CDR1 MNHEY, CDR2 SMNVEV (reference sequence). The CDR3 is 16 residues long. CDR3 coding DNA: TGTGCCAGCAGCCCGAGGACAGTCCCTGACAATCAGCCCCAGCATTTT. Protein sequence: CASSPRTVPDNQPQHF.

The table lists this clonotype with many counts. The CDR3 nucleotides are TGTGCCAGCAGCTTGGCCTTCGCGGGAGGGCGCCAAGAGACCCAGTACTTC. It specifies CASSLAFAGGRQETQYF. The chain carries TRBV5-5 and TRBJ2-5; 9 bases align to TRBD2. The germline CDR1 and CDR2 sequences are SGHKS and YYEKEE (reference sequence). The V gene end was trimmed by 0 bases and the J gene end by 1 base; junction bases not matched to a gene: 7. This CDR3 spans 17 amino acids.

The gene calls are TRBV29-1 and TRBJ2-3, with 12 positions matching TRBD2. After removal of 7 bases from V and 2 bases from J, the junction contained 4 bases not matched to a gene. The CDR3 is 14 residues long. Germline CDR1 SQVTM, CDR2 ANQGSEA. The CDR3 bases are TGCAGCGGGACTAGCGGGAAATTCACAGATACGCAGTATTTT. Translated, it gives CSGTSGKFTDTQYF.

This clonotype was observed at least ten times. The rearrangement uses TRBV6-1 and TRBJ2-4; tentatively, D is TRBD1 or TRBD2 (5 bases each). Germline CDR1 MNHNS, CDR2 SASEGT. V lost 1 base, J lost 5 bases, and 18 bases lay in between. This CDR3 has 17 residues. The CDR3 sequence: CASSEGSRGADENIQYF. The DNA of the CDR3 is TGTGCCAGCAGTGAAGGATCGCGAGGGGCGGACGAAAACATTCAGTACTTC.

This chain uses TRBV6-1 with TRBJ2-1; D is perhaps TRBD1 or TRBD2 (5 bases each). Germline CDR1 is MNHNS and CDR2 is SASEGT. The CDR3 is made up of 16 amino acids. Trimming shortened V by 10 bases and J by 4 bases, and 23 bases separated the two germline ends. CDR3 nucleotides: TGTGCCATCCGGATCGGGGCAGGCCGTTATTACAATGAGCAGTTCTTC. Translating it yields CAIRIGAGRYYNEQFF.

This clonotype showed up many times. This chain links TRBV2 with TRBJ2-1; possible D gene TRBD2, 6 bases. CDR1 SNHLY and CDR2 FYNNEI come from the germline V gene. This CDR3 is built from 16 residues. Trimming left V 7 bases short and J 2 bases short, with 18 bases between. CDR3 nucleotides: TGTGCCAGCATTCCCAATTGGGGGGTCACCTACAATGAGCAGTTCTTC. Translating it yields CASIPNWGVTYNEQFF.

This clonotype has a count of ten or more. This sequence joins TRBV5-6 and TRBJ2-3, with 9 bases matching TRBD1. CDR3 size: 16 residues. V trimming: 4 bases; J trimming: 3 bases; junction bases outside the gene matches: 9. Looked up from germline, CDR1 is SGHDT and CDR2 is YYEEEE. The chain's CDR3 is CASSPEGQGGTDTQYF. The CDR3 DNA reads as TGTGCCAGCAGCCCGGAGGGACAGGGAGGGACAGATACGCAGTATTTT.

This clonotype was detected many times. The gene calls are TRBV7-8 and TRBJ1-5, with D possibly matching TRBD1 (6 bases). The CDR3 spans 16 residues. The germline CDR1 and CDR2 sequences are SGHVS and FQNEAQ. Trimming left V 5 bases short and J 7 bases short, with 21 bases between. The CDR3 bases are TGTGCCAGCAGCCCCAGGGGACAAATGGCCACCCAGCCCCAGCATTTT. Translated, it gives CASSPRGQMATQPQHF.

In its sample, this clonotype was seen many times. The V gene is TRBV29-1, the J gene TRBJ2-1; possibly TRBD2 for D (6 bases). The CDR3 sequence is 12 residues long. Germline values: CDR1 SQVTM, CDR2 ANQGSEA. The V gene lost 4 bases and the J gene lost 2 bases, with 6 bases spanning the gap. Here the CDR3 reads CSVGLAYNEQFF. The CDR3 bases are TGCAGCGTTGGACTAGCCTACAATGAGCAGTTCTTC.